This entry lists 16 T cell receptor beta chains sequenced from one sample in a study of blood T cell repertoires in COVID-19. The repertoire was sequenced with immunoSEQ multiplex PCR; TCRdb's copy has only in-frame clones and lacks some. The sample gives some 120,000 clones, 65% to 85% of which show up once; about a sixth is in the top ten. Sequencing used peripheral blood. The source of these receptors is a man in his thirties or forties with COVID-19, enrolled during active disease.

This clone came up once. The rearrangement uses TRBV9 and TRBJ2-3; maybe TRBD2 (5 bases). The ends were cut back, 0 bases at V and 5 bases at J, with 10 bases in the middle. CDR1 SGDLS and CDR2 YYNGEE come from the germline V gene. The length of the CDR3 is 14 residues. The CDR3 spells CASSVGGNGDTQYF. The CDR3 region has the DNA TGTGCCAGCAGCGTAGGAGGGAACGGAGATACGCAGTATTTT.

The chain links TRBV30 to TRBJ2-7, with TRBD1 as a possible D gene (6 bases). The CDR3 extends over 15 amino acids. The V and J ends lost 1 base and 3 bases respectively, with 16 bases between them. The V gene's germline CDR1 is GTSNPN and CDR2 SVGIG (reference sequence). CDR3 amino acids: CAWSDQARGNYEQYF. The DNA for the CDR3 is TGTGCCTGGAGTGACCAGGCAAGGGGGAACTACGAGCAGTACTTC.

This clone was seen only a few times. As DNA, the CDR3 is TGTGCCAGCAGCTCGACAGGGAGGTACGGCCCAGATACGCAGTATTTT. Translation gives CASSSTGRYGPDTQYF. The chain joins TRBV7-9 to TRBJ2-3; a weak D match, TRBD1 (7 bases). Trimming shortened V by 4 bases and J by 4 bases, and 18 bases separated the two germline ends. The CDR3 is 16 residues long. The germline CDR1 and CDR2 sequences are SEHNR and FQNEAQ (reference sequence).

This chain uses TRBV5-5 with TRBJ2-7, with 10 bases aligning to TRBD1. The CDR3 runs 17 residues. Trimming at V came to 0 bases and at J to 7 bases, leaving 13 bases not matched to a gene. CDR1 and CDR2 (germline): SGHKS, YYEKEE (reference sequence). CDR3 coding DNA: TGTGCCAGCAGCTTGGCCAAGTCGGGACAGGGGTTCGCTGAGCAGTACTTC. Encoded protein: CASSLAKSGQGFAEQYF.

The chain carries TRBV6-2 or TRBV6-3 and TRBJ2-7, with a possible D match to TRBD1 (6 bases). CDR1 MNHEY and CDR2 SVGEGT come from the germline V gene. V gave up 2 bases and J gave up 5 bases, with 13 bases separating them. This CDR3 comprises 14 residues. Here the CDR3 reads CASSYRRGSNEQYF. The CDR3 DNA reads as TGTGCCAGCAGTTACCGCAGGGGTAGTAACGAGCAGTACTTC.

The V gene is TRBV7-2, the J gene TRBJ1-1; D not resolved. The germline V gene has CDR1 SGHTA and CDR2 FQGNSA. The germline V and J ends were trimmed by 2 bases and 8 bases, with 12 bases remaining between them. This CDR3 region has 13 residues. CDR3 amino acids: CASSLPSRREAFF. The CDR3 coding sequence is TGTGCCAGCAGCTTACCTTCCCGTCGGGAAGCTTTCTTT. Looking up the rest from reference TRBV7-2 and TRBJ1-1 gives the full variable domain: GAGVSQSPSNKVTEKGKDVELRCDPISGHTALYWYRQSLGQGLEFLIYFQGNSAPDKSGLPSDRFSAERTGGSVSTLTIQRTQQEDSAVYLCASSLPSRREAFFGQGTRLTVV.

The V call is TRBV5-6, the J call TRBJ2-5; TRBD2 is a possible D gene (5 bases). Germline V gene data show CDR1 as SGHDT and CDR2 as YYEEEE. The CDR3 runs 15 residues. V was clipped by 1 base and J by 7 bases, with 17 bases between them. The CDR3 DNA reads TGTGCCAGCAGCTTGCCTCTTATTACCGGGGTGACCCAGTACTTC. It specifies CASSLPLITGVTQYF.

The rearrangement links TRBV28 to TRBJ1-2; 8 bases are a match to TRBD1. There are 13 residues in the CDR3. Per the germline V gene, CDR1 is MDHEN and CDR2 is SYDVKM. The J segment lost 8 bases and the V segment lost 5 bases, leaving 7 bases of the junction unmatched. CDR3 sequence reads: CASSIGQGGGYTF. CDR3 nucleotides: TGTGCCAGCAGTATCGGACAGGGTGGCGGCTACACCTTC.

The chain links TRBV4-1 to TRBJ2-1; 7 positions match TRBD2. Germline V gives CDR1 MGHRA, CDR2 YSYEKL. With V trimmed by 4 bases and J by 3 bases, 9 bases remained unmatched. The CDR3 sequence is 16 residues long. The CDR3 bases are TGCGCCAGCAGCCTACCTGGAGTAGCGGGCTACAATGAGCAGTTCTTC. This sequence encodes CASSLPGVAGYNEQFF.

The V gene is TRBV27, the J gene TRBJ2-7, with 15 bases aligning to TRBD2. J lost 7 bases, V lost 5 bases, and 12 bases had no gene match. This CDR3 has 17 amino acids. CDR1 and CDR2 (germline): MNHEY, SMNVEV (reference sequence). CDR3 bases: TGTGCCAGCAGTCCCTGGACTAGCGGGGGGGCCCGTCGAGAGCAGTACTTC. Amino acids: CASSPWTSGGARREQYF.

V usage is TRBV5-6 and J usage is TRBJ1-1, with unresolved D. The CDR3 runs 14 residues. V was cut by 2 bases and J by 4 bases, with 12 bases left in between. From germline, CDR1 is SGHDT and CDR2 YYEEEE. The chain's CDR3 is CASSLKGGSTEAFF. CDR3 DNA sequence: TGTGCCAGCAGCTTAAAAGGAGGTAGCACTGAAGCTTTCTTT. Drawing the rest from reference TRBV5-6 and TRBJ1-1, the complete variable domain is DAGVTQSPTHLIKTRGQQVTLRCSPKSGHDTVSWYQQALGQGPQFIFQYYEEEERQRGNFPDRFSGHQFPNYSSELNVNALLLGDSALYLCASSLKGGSTEAFFGQGTRLTVV.

The rearrangement links TRBV9 to TRBJ1-5, with D possibly TRBD1 on 5 matching bases. Germline-derived CDR1 and CDR2 are SGDLS and YYNGEE. Trimming took 4 bases from V and 7 from J, leaving 15 bases between them. The CDR3 consists of 14 residues. The CDR3 coding sequence is TGTGCCAGCAGCAATGGGCCGGGGGGGCAGCCCCAGCATTTT. Translated, it gives CASSNGPGGQPQHF.

The chain recombines TRBV28 with TRBJ2-2, with 9 positions matching TRBD2. CDR3 length: 19 residues. In germline, CDR1 is MDHEN, CDR2 SYDVKM. Trimming removed 3 bases from V and 6 bases from J; junction bases left unmatched: 17. CDR3 sequence reads: CASSLRGGKEGIYAGELFF. CDR3 DNA: TGTGCCAGCAGTTTGCGGGGGGGCAAAGAGGGGATCTATGCCGGGGAGCTGTTTTTT.

This chain joins TRBV11-1 and TRBJ2-3; TRBD2 is a possible D gene (6 bases). The CDR3 extends over 13 amino acids. Germline V gives CDR1 SGHAT, CDR2 FQDESV (reference sequence). V was clipped by 3 bases and J by 3 bases, with 7 bases between them. The CDR3 nucleotides read TGTGCCAGCAGCTTCGGGGGAACAGATACGCAGTATTTT. Its translation: CASSFGGTDTQYF.

V gene TRBV18 combines with J gene TRBJ1-1, with a possible D match to TRBD1 (5 bases). There are 15 residues in the CDR3. The V end was cut by 5 bases, the J end by 5 bases, with 18 bases between. In germline, CDR1 is KGHSH, CDR2 LQKENI. CDR3 nucleotides: TGTGCCAGCTCATCGGAAGCGGGGGGACGTACTGAAGCTTTCTTT. Its translation is CASSSEAGGRTEAFF.

V and J are TRBV9 and TRBJ1-2, with 7 bases lining up with TRBD1. The germline V gene encodes CDR1 SGDLS and CDR2 YYNGEE. The junction had 9 bases not matched to a gene; V was cut back by 6 bases and J by 7 bases. CDR3 length: 13 residues. The CDR3 loop reads CASNNGGGVGYTF. Here the CDR3 DNA reads TGTGCCAGCAACAACGGAGGGGGCGTTGGCTACACCTTC.